The 12 T cell receptor beta chains reported below all come from one sample, sequenced in a study of blood T cell repertoires in COVID-19. The table came from immunoSEQ multiplex PCR; TCRdb's copy has only in-frame clones and leaves some out. The data show about 58,000 clones, about four fifths seen once. The specimen was peripheral blood. The receptor source for this set is a human donor in a cohort sampled during active COVID-19.

This clone showed up just a few times. V is TRBV24-1 and J is TRBJ2-7; D perhaps matches TRBD1 (6 bases). Germline CDR1 reads KGHDR; CDR2 reads SFDVKD. The CDR3 is made up of 13 amino acids. V lost 3 bases to trimming and J lost 3 bases, with 8 bases between them. As DNA, the CDR3 is TGTGCCACCAGTGATACAGGGCGCTACGAGCAGTACTTC. It codes for CATSDTGRYEQYF.

The chain employs TRBV7-2 and TRBJ1-1; tentative D call: TRBD1 (5 bases). The CDR3 is 14 residues long. V shed 2 bases and J shed 5 bases, with 12 bases lying between them. Germline V gives CDR1 SGHTA, CDR2 FQGNSA. The CDR3 is CASSLIRGGTEAFF. CDR3 DNA sequence: TGTGCCAGCAGCTTAATTAGGGGTGGGACTGAAGCTTTCTTT.

The chain has TRBV6-5 and TRBJ1-2, with D perhaps matching TRBD1 (5 bases). The CDR3 totals 15 residues. Trimming stripped 6 bases from V and 1 base from J, with 15 bases between. Germline loops: CDR1 MNHEY, CDR2 SVGAGI. The CDR3 nucleotides read TGTGCCAGCAGAGCCACCAGGGCCTATAACTATGGCTACACCTTC. It codes for CASRATRAYNYGYTF.

This sequence joins TRBV19 and TRBJ2-1; 7 bases align to TRBD2. V shed 6 bases and J 7 bases; nucleotides not matched to a gene: 3. CDR1 and CDR2 from the germline V gene are LNHDA and SQIVND (reference sequence). This CDR3 is 12 amino acids long. The CDR3 DNA reads TGTGCCAGTAGGAGGGGAGGGAATGAGCAGTTCTTC. It specifies CASRRGGNEQFF.

V is TRBV30 and J is TRBJ2-6, with 8 nucleotides matching TRBD1. The trim removed 2 bases at V and 0 bases at J, leaving 21 bases unmatched. The CDR3 has 22 amino acids. Germline V lookup: CDR1 GTSNPN, CDR2 SVGIG (reference sequence). The CDR3: CAWSLRLMPQGARTSGANVLTF. CDR3 coding DNA: TGTGCCTGGAGTCTACGACTGATGCCCCAGGGGGCGAGAACCTCTGGGGCCAACGTCCTGACTTTC.

This sequence joins TRBV29-1 and TRBJ2-7; a possible D gene is TRBD1 (6 bases). The germline V and J ends were trimmed by 4 bases and 0 bases, with 10 bases remaining between them. The CDR3 is 13 residues long. From germline, CDR1 is SQVTM and CDR2 ANQGSEA. DNA of the CDR3: TGCAGCGTTGGAGGGGGTGACTCCTACGAGCAGTACTTC. It specifies CSVGGGDSYEQYF.

The chain combines TRBV6-5 with TRBJ2-7, with a weak D call TRBD1 (6 bases). V lost 2 bases and J lost 6, with 17 bases in between. CDR1 MNHEY and CDR2 SVGAGI come from the germline V gene. The CDR3 is 15 amino acids. This CDR3 reads CASSYNGRGAIEQYF. CDR3 sequence (DNA): TGTGCCAGCAGTTACAATGGCAGGGGAGCGATCGAGCAGTACTTC.

The chain has TRBV12-3 or TRBV12-4 and TRBJ1-4; D gene unclear. This CDR3 has 12 amino acids. Trimming removed 2 bases from V and 9 bases from J, with 7 bases in between. The CDR3 loop reads CASSLLSQKLFF. CDR3 coding DNA: TGTGCCAGCAGTTTACTTTCTCAAAAACTGTTTTTT.

This rearrangement joins TRBV6-5 to TRBJ2-7; TRBD1 matches at 8 bases. The CDR3 spans 15 residues. Germline trimming cut 6 bases from V and 2 bases from J; bases unmatched to any gene: 9. Germline CDR1 MNHEY, CDR2 SVGAGI. This CDR3 is CASSPGQVRPYEQYF. The CDR3 coding sequence is TGTGCCAGCAGCCCGGGACAGGTCAGACCCTACGAGCAGTACTTC.

The chain couples TRBV7-9 to TRBJ2-7; 7 bases line up with TRBD1. The CDR3 consists of 12 residues. Trimming took 4 bases from V and 5 from J; bases not matched to a gene: 2. The germline CDR1 and CDR2 sequences are SEHNR and FQNEAQ (reference sequence). The CDR3 nucleotides are TGTGCCAGCAGCTGGGACAGCCACGAGCAGTACTTC. This codes for CASSWDSHEQYF.

The V and J genes are TRBV12-3 or TRBV12-4 and TRBJ1-2; D unresolved. Deletions cut 5 bases from V and 8 bases from J, with 15 bases between. CDR3 size: 13 residues. The CDR3 protein is CASSTGRVEGYTF. The CDR3 nucleotides read TGTGCCAGCAGTACCGGGAGGGTAGAGGGCTACACCTTC.

The genes are TRBV11-3 and TRBJ2-3, with TRBD2 matching 8 bases. The CDR3 length is 15 residues. Looked up from germline, CDR1 is SGHNT and CDR2 is YENEEA. V lost 6 bases to trimming and J lost 4 bases; unmatched junction nucleotides: 9. As DNA, the CDR3 is TGTGCCAGCAGTCAAGGGTGGACTAGCCCAGATACGCAGTATTTT. The encoded protein is CASSQGWTSPDTQYF.